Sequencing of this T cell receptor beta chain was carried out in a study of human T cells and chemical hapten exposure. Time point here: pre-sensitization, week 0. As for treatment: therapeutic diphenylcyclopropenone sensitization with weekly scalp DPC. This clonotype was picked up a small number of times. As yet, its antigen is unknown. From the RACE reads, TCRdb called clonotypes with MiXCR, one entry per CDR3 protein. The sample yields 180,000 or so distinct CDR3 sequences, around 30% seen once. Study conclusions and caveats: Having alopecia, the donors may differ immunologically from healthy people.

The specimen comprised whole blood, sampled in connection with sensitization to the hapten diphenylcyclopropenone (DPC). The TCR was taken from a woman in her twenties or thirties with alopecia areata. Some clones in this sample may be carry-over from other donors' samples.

The CDR3 DNA sequence: TGTGCCATCGCAGGCGCCGCAACTAATGAAAAACTGTTTTTT. This codes for CAIAGAATNEKLFF. The rearrangement joins TRBV28 to TRBJ1-4; no clear D gene. V gave up 10 bases and J gave up 0 bases, with 12 bases separating them. CDR1 is MDHEN, CDR2 SYDVKM, per germline. This CDR3 has 14 residues. The variable domain in full, completed from reference TRBV28 and TRBJ1-4, reads DVKVTQSSRYLVKRTGEKVFLECVQDMDHENMFWYRQDPGLGLRLIYFSYDVKMKEKGDIPEGYSVSREKKERFSLILESASTNQTSMYLCAIAGAATNEKLFFGSGTQLSVL.